The 15 T cell receptor beta chains given below trace back to one sample, sequenced in a study of T cells in Graves' hyperthyroidism and ophthalmopathy. The source material, RNA transcripts, was used to amplify TCR beta CDR3 regions. First-round RT-PCR targeting the TCR CDR3 was performed with the HTBI primer set. A single record per CDR3 protein comes from TCRdb applying MiXCR to the multiplex PCR reads. The sample records around 570,000 distinct CDR3 sequences, around 20% being singletons. The sequenced material came from blood. These receptors were collected from a man between 40 and 49 years old with Graves' ophthalmopathy.

The chain joins TRBV5-1 to TRBJ1-4; 12 positions agree with TRBD1. This CDR3 has 14 amino acids. Germline assignment: CDR1 SGHRS and CDR2 YFSETQ. V was clipped by 5 bases and J by 12 bases; unmatched bases: 8. This CDR3 reads CASRGDRGPTQLFF. The CDR3 DNA follows: TGCGCCAGCAGGGGGGACAGGGGGCCCACACAACTGTTTTTT.

This sequence joins TRBV29-1 and TRBJ1-1; D not resolved. The CDR3 is 13 amino acids. The ends were cut back, 4 bases at V and 1 base at J, with 10 bases in the middle. CDR1 and CDR2 (germline): SQVTM, ANQGSEA. The CDR3 protein is CSVGEAGNTEAFF. CDR3 coding DNA: TGCAGCGTTGGAGAGGCAGGGAACACTGAAGCTTTCTTT. The whole variable domain, remainder taken from reference TRBV29-1 and TRBJ1-1, is SAVISQKPSRDICQRGTSLTIQCQVDSQVTMMFWYRQQPGQSLTLIATANQGSEATYESGFVIDKFPISRPNLTFSTLTVSNMSPEDSSIYLCSVGEAGNTEAFFGQGTRLTVV.

V and J are TRBV5-4 and TRBJ2-1, with 10 bases fitting TRBD2. V was clipped by 3 bases and J by 7 bases; unmatched bases: 10. The CDR3 has 16 residues. Germline assignment: CDR1 SGHNT and CDR2 YYREEE (reference sequence). In DNA form, the CDR3 reads TGTGCCAGCAGCTCCGATCCTAGCGGGAGATTGAATGAGCAGTTCTTC. Translating gives CASSSDPSGRLNEQFF.

This clonotype occurred many times. The chain recombines TRBV12-3 or TRBV12-4 with TRBJ2-1, with TRBD1 matching over 7 bases. V was pared by 6 bases and J by 4 bases, with 9 bases of the junction left unmatched. This CDR3 region has 15 residues. The CDR3 reads CASSLKGQTYNEQFF. CDR3 nucleotide sequence: TGTGCCAGCAGCCTAAAGGGACAGACTTACAATGAGCAGTTCTTC.

This clonotype was detected once. V usage is TRBV7-3 and J usage is TRBJ1-1; D might be TRBD1 (5 bases). This CDR3 is 15 amino acids long. CDR1 is SGHTA and CDR2 is FQGTGA in the germline V gene. V lost 5 bases, J lost 5 bases, and 18 bases lay in between. CDR3 in DNA: TGTGCCAGCAGCCCCCTCGGGGCTGATAGGACTGAAGCTTTCTTT. It is translated as CASSPLGADRTEAFF.

This clonotype was detected a few times. The chain links TRBV24-1 to TRBJ2-3, with a tentative D call TRBD2 (6 bases). CDR3 length: 17 amino acids. V was cut by 3 bases and J by 6 bases, with 21 bases left in between. Looked up from germline, CDR1 is KGHDR and CDR2 is SFDVKD. The CDR3 region is CATSDQASGTYTDTQYF. The CDR3 nucleotides are TGTGCCACCAGTGATCAGGCCTCAGGGACTTATACGGATACGCAGTATTTT.

This clonotype was observed once. The rearrangement uses TRBV19 and TRBJ1-4; no definite D call. CDR3 length: 15 residues. V was shortened by 9 bases and J by 5 bases, with 19 bases between the two germline ends. Germline lookup yields CDR1 LNHDA and CDR2 SQIVND (reference sequence). CDR3 residues: CASHPRAVHNEKLFF. In nucleotides, the CDR3 is TGTGCCAGCCACCCCCGCGCGGTCCACAATGAAAAACTGTTTTTT.

This chain connects TRBV20-1 to TRBJ1-2; TRBD1 agrees at 11 bases. The length of the CDR3 is 15 residues. The germline V gene has CDR1 DFQATT and CDR2 SNEGSKA (reference sequence). With V trimmed by 1 base and J by 11 bases, 12 bases remained unmatched. DNA for the CDR3: TGCAGTGCTAGAGGGGGCCCCCGGGACAGGGGGGGGTACACCTTC. Amino acids: CSARGGPRDRGGYTF.

This clonotype was detected ten times or more. The rearrangement joins TRBV12-3 or TRBV12-4 to TRBJ1-5, with a weak D call TRBD1 (6 bases). V lost 4 bases, J lost 5 bases, and 15 bases lay in between. The CDR3 runs 15 residues. The CDR3 DNA follows: TGTGCCAGCAGTTCTCCCTCGGGACACGATCAGCCCCAGCATTTT. Encoded protein: CASSSPSGHDQPQHF.

This clonotype was seen at least ten times. The chain combines TRBV2 with TRBJ2-1; D possibly matches TRBD1 or TRBD2 (6 bases each). V was pared by 3 bases and J by 0 bases, with 12 bases between. Germline assignment: CDR1 SNHLY and CDR2 FYNNEI. This CDR3 contains 16 residues. CDR3 sequence (DNA): TGTGCCAGCAGTGAGTTAGGGGGGAGCTCCTACAATGAGCAGTTCTTC. As protein: CASSELGGSSYNEQFF.

This clonotype was observed at least ten times. This chain joins TRBV12-3 or TRBV12-4 and TRBJ2-1; D remains ambiguous. This CDR3 contains 16 residues. Trimming stripped 5 bases from V and 3 bases from J, with 17 bases between. The CDR3 here is CASSRVATPFYNEQFF. In DNA, the CDR3 is TGTGCCAGCAGTCGAGTGGCCACCCCCTTCTACAATGAGCAGTTCTTC.

The sample holds many counts of this clonotype. This chain connects TRBV10-3 to TRBJ2-7; 8 nucleotides align to TRBD2. Germline-derived CDR1 and CDR2 are ENHRY and SYGVKD. The CDR3 has 13 residues. V lost 4 bases, J lost 12 bases, and 11 bases stayed unmatched. The CDR3 nucleotides are TGTGCCATCAGTGGTGATAGCGGGGCGAAACGGTACTTC. Residues: CAISGDSGAKRYF.

This clonotype turned up a few times. The chain has TRBV11-2 and TRBJ2-2; D uncertain. Trimming left V 8 bases short and J 8 bases short, with 12 bases between. Germline V CDR1 and CDR2: SGHAT, FQNNGV. This CDR3 comprises 12 residues. CDR3 loop: CASVVQVGELFF. CDR3 sequence (DNA): TGTGCCAGCGTAGTTCAAGTAGGGGAGCTGTTTTTT. Drawing the rest from reference TRBV11-2 and TRBJ2-2, the complete variable domain is EAGVAQSPRYKIIEKRQSVAFWCNPISGHATLYWYQQILGQGPKLLIQFQNNGVVDDSQLPKDRFSAERLKGVDSTLKIQPAKLEDSAVYLCASVVQVGELFFGEGSRLTVL.

This clonotype was picked up a small number of times. The V gene is TRBV25-1, the J gene TRBJ2-3; the D gene could be TRBD1 or TRBD2 (6 bases each). Germline V gene data show CDR1 as MGHDK and CDR2 as SYGVNS. V lost 5 bases to trimming and J lost 5 bases, with 20 bases between them. This CDR3 comprises 16 residues. The CDR3 nucleotides read TGTGCCAGCAGTCCCTCGGGGGCCCGCGGGGAAGATACGCAGTATTTT. Amino acid sequence: CASSPSGARGEDTQYF. The whole variable domain, remainder taken from reference TRBV25-1 and TRBJ2-3, is EADIYQTPRYLVIGTGKKITLECSQTMGHDKMYWYQQDPGMELHLIHYSYGVNSTEKGDLSSESTVSRIRTEHFPLTLESARPSHTSQYLCASSPSGARGEDTQYFGPGTRLTVL.

The chain links TRBV13 to TRBJ2-1; D is possibly TRBD1 or TRBD2 (6 bases each). The CDR3 length is 14 residues. With 5 bases removed from V and 6 bases from J, the gap between germline ends came to 14 bases. In germline, CDR1 is PRHDT, CDR2 FYEKMQ (reference sequence). In nucleotides, the CDR3 is TGTGCCAGCAGCCGAGGGGGAGGCTTCAATGAGCAGTTCTTC. This gives the protein CASSRGGGFNEQFF.